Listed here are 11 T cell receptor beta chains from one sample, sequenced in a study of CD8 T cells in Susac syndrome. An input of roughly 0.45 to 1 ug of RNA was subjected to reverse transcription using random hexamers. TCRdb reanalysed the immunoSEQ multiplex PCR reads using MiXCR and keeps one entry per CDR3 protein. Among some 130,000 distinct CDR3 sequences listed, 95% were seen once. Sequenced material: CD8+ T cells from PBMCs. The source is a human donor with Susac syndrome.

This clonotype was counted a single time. CDR3 DNA sequence: TGTGCCAGCAATAGCTTTGGGACTGGCTCCTACAATGAGCAGTTCTTC. Residues: CASNSFGTGSYNEQFF. The chain uses TRBV3-1 and TRBJ2-1, with D tentatively TRBD2 (6 bases). Germline V gene lookup returns CDR1 LGHDT and CDR2 YNNKEL (reference sequence). The CDR3 runs to 16 residues. V shed 7 bases and J shed 0 bases, with 16 bases lying between them.

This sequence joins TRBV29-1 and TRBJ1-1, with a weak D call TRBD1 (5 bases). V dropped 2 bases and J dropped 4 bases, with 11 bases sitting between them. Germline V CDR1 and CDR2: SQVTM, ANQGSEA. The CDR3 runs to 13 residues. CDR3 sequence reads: CSVEILRATEAFF. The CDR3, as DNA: TGCAGCGTTGAAATTCTCAGGGCCACTGAAGCTTTCTTT. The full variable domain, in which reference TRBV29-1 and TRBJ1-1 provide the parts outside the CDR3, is SAVISQKPSRDICQRGTSLTIQCQVDSQVTMMFWYRQQPGQSLTLIATANQGSEATYESGFVIDKFPISRPNLTFSTLTVSNMSPEDSSIYLCSVEILRATEAFFGQGTRLTVV.

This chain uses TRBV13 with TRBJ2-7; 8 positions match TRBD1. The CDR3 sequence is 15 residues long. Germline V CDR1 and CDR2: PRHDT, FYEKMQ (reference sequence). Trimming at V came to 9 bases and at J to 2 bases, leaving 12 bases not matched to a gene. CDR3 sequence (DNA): TGTGCCAGTGAAGCCGGACAGGGTGGGACCTACGAGCAGTACTTC. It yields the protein CASEAGQGGTYEQYF.

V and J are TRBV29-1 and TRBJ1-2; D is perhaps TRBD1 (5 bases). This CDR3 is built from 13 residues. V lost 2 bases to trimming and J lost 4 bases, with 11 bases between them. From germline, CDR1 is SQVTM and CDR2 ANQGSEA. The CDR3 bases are TGCAGCGTTGAAACCAGGGAGAGCTATGGCTACACCTTC. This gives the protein CSVETRESYGYTF.

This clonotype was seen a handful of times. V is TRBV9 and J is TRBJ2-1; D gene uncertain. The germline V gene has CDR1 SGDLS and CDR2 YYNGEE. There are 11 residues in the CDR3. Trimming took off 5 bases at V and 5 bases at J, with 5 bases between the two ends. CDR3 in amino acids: CASSENNEQFF. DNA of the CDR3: TGTGCCAGCAGTGAGAACAATGAGCAGTTCTTC.

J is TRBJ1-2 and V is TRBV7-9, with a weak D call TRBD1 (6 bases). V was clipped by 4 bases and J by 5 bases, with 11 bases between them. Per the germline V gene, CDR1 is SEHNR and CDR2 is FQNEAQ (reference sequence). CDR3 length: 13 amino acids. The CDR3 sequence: CASSSWTAYGYTF. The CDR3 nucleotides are TGTGCCAGCAGCTCTTGGACAGCTTATGGCTACACCTTC.

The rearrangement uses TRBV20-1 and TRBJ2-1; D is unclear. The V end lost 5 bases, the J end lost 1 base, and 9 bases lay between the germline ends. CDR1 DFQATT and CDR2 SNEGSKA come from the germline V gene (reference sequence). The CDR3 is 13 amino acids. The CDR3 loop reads CSAVGVSYNEQFF. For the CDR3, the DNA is TGCAGTGCTGTCGGAGTTTCCTACAATGAGCAGTTCTTC.

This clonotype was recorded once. CDR3 residues: CASSLHFPEQYF. The DNA for the CDR3 is TGTGCCAGCAGCTTACATTTTCCCGAGCAGTACTTC. The chain recombines TRBV13 with TRBJ2-7; D is unclear. This CDR3 spans 12 amino acids. V lost 2 bases and J lost 6, with 8 bases in between. Germline CDR1 PRHDT, CDR2 FYEKMQ (reference sequence).

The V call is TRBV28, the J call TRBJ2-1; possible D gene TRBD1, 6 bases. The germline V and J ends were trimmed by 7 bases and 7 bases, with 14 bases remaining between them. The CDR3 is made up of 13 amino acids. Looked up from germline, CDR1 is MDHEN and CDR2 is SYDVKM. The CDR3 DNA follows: TGTGCCAGCACTATAACAGGGATGAATGAGCAGTTCTTC. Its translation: CASTITGMNEQFF. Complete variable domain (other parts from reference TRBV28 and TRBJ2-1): DVKVTQSSRYLVKRTGEKVFLECVQDMDHENMFWYRQDPGLGLRLIYFSYDVKMKEKGDIPEGYSVSREKKERFSLILESASTNQTSMYLCASTITGMNEQFFGPGTRLTVL.

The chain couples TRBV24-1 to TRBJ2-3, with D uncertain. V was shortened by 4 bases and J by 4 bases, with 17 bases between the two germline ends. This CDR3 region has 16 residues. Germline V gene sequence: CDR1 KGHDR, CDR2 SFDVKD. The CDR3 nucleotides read TGTGCCACCAGTGACCCTCGAACAGATAGGGCAGATACGCAGTATTTT. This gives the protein CATSDPRTDRADTQYF.

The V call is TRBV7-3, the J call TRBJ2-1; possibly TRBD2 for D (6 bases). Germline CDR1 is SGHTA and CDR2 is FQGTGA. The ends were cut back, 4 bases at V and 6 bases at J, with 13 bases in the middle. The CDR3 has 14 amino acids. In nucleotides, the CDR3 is TGTGCCAGCAGCTGGTCGGGAGACCCCAATGAGCAGTTCTTC. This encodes CASSWSGDPNEQFF.